This T cell receptor (beta chain) was sequenced during a study of blood T cell repertoires in COVID-19. Some clones are missing from TCRdb's copy, which holds only in-frame ones; the method was immunoSEQ multiplex PCR. The table includes about 270,000 clones, about 90% detected once. V lost 1 base, J lost 4 bases, and 8 bases lay in between. The CDR3 covers 14 residues. CDR1 is MGHRA, CDR2 YSYEKL, per germline. The sample comprised PBMCs or T cells enriched from blood (not recorded which). The origin of this receptor is a woman in her 30s with acute COVID-19. The chain has TRBV4-1 and TRBJ1-3; D not certain. The CDR3 DNA sequence: TGCGCCAGCAGCCAAGTCAGTTCCGGAAACACCATATATTTT. Its translation is CASSQVSSGNTIYF.